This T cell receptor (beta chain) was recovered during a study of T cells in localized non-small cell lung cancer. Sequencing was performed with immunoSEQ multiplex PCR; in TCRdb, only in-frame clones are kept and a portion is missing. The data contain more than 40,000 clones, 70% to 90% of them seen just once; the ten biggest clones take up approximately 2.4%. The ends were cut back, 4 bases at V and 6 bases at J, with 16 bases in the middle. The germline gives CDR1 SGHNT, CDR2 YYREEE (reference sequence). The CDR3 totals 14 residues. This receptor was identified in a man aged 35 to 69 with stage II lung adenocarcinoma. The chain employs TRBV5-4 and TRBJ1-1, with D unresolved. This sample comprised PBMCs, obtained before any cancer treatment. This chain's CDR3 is CASSPDGTSSEAFF. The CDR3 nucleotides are TGTGCCAGCAGCCCGGACGGTACGTCCTCTGAAGCTTTCTTT. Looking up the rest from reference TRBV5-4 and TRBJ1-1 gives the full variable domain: ETGVTQSPTHLIKTRGQQVTLRCSSQSGHNTVSWYQQALGQGPQFIFQYYREEENGRGNFPPRFSGLQFPNYSSELNVNALELDDSALYLCASSPDGTSSEAFFGQGTRLTVV.